This paragraph reports one TCR beta chain. What it recognizes is unknown. TRB was amplified by touch-down multiplex PCR, primer pools A and B combined. Reprocessing the multiplex PCR reads, TCRdb reports a single entry for every CDR3 protein and omits DNA. The listing records fewer than 6,000 distinct CDR3 sequences. The germline V gene has CDR1 KGHSH and CDR2 LQKENI. The CDR3 consists of 16 residues. This sample was taken from a study of T cell clusters in autoimmune cytopenias. Regarding the study as a whole: TRB repertoire shifts in secondary cytopenia and chronic lymphocytic leukemia mostly reflected lymphoma, not autoimmunity.

TRB amplification used around 0.25 ug of peripheral blood genomic DNA. The same specimen was also included in a second study, on T cell repertoires in aging, cancer and after chemotherapy. This second report adds: These repertoire data do not allow conclusions about immunological memory after chemotherapy.

This rearrangement joins TRBV18 to TRBJ1-6; TCRdb outputs TRBD1, but without DNA this stays unchecked. This clonotype was sampled from a human donor in good health. Sequencing input: peripheral blood. CDR3: CASSPQLAGSASPLHF.